The TCR beta chain described here comes from a study of blood T cell repertoires in COVID-19. Study-wide context: Acute and convalescent COVID-19 specimens originated in the United States, Italy and Spain. PBMCs, B-cell-depleted T cells, or T cells were the source of the cDNA or gDNA that made up the material.

In the original processing: Estimates of nucleated cell counts were drawn from the amplification of reference gene primers. Sequenced by immunoSEQ multiplex PCR; TCRdb stores in-frame clones only, minus some. That table supplies the V and J calls and clone size; D and trimming were determined from the DNA. The sample holds around 140,000 clones; about nine tenths are singletons and the top ten take 30% to 45%. The V and J ends lost 0 bases and 1 base respectively, with 10 bases between them. This CDR3 is 16 amino acids long. Germline V gene lookup returns CDR1 MGHDK and CDR2 SYGVNS. The V call is TRBV25-1, the J call TRBJ1-5, with D possibly TRBD1 on 5 matching bases. The sequenced sample consisted of peripheral blood. The source of this sequence is a man aged 50 to 59 who had recovered from COVID-19. This chain's CDR3 is CASSEYWAGSNQPQHF. The CDR3, as DNA: TGTGCCAGCAGTGAATATTGGGCAGGGAGCAATCAGCCCCAGCATTTT.